This T cell receptor (beta chain) stems from a study of monozygotic twins with inflammatory bowel disease. TCRdb reworked the 5' RACE reads into one entry per CDR3 protein, no DNA. This sample contains more than 100,000 distinct CDR3 sequences. The CDR3 loop spans 14 amino acids. The chain employs TRBV12-3 or TRBV12-4 and TRBJ2-7; the D call of TRBD2 rests on TCRdb alone, since no DNA is present to check it. The sequenced sample consisted of blood. This TCR was recovered from a human donor with ulcerative colitis or Crohn's disease, or a healthy co-twin of an affected twin (not recorded which). CDR3: CASRGLADVYEQYF.